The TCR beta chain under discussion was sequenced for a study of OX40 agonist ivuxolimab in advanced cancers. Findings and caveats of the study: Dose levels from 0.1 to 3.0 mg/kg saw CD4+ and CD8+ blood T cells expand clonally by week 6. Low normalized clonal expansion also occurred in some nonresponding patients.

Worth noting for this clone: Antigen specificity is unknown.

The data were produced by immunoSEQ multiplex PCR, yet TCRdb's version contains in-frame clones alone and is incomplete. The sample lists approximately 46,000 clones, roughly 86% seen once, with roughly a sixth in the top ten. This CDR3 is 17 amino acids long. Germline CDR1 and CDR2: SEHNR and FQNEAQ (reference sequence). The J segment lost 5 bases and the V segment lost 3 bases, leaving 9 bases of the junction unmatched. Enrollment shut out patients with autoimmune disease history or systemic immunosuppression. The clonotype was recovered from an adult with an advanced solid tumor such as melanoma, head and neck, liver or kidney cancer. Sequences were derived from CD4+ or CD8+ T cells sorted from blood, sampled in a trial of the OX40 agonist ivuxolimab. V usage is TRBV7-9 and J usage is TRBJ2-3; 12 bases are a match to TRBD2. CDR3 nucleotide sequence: TGTGCCAGCAGCTTCCCCTCTAGCGGGGGGGAACGAGATACGCAGTATTTT. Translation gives CASSFPSSGGERDTQYF.